This T cell receptor beta chain comes out of a study of identical twins. Broader study findings: Where beta out-of-frame sequences were concerned, excess twin sharing was weaker. Cord blood's abundant beta clonotypes had fewer insertions, unlike memory repertoires. Not following the same donors, the study drew its conclusions from cross-sectional statistical analysis.

J gave up 2 bases and V 0 bases, and 2 bases lay outside the gene matches. The CDR3 consists of 15 residues. Looked up from germline, CDR1 is SGHDT and CDR2 is YYEEEE. Details on this clonotype: Its target is unknown.

A single record per CDR3 protein comes from TCRdb applying MiXCR to the 5' RACE reads. This sample has approximately 600,000 distinct CDR3 sequences; approximately 9.6% occur once, and the top ten carry approximately 3.2%. The sample was also reused in another study, on yellow fever vaccine responses in identical twins.

The chain has TRBV5-6 and TRBJ2-1, with TRBD1 matching 7 bases. This clonotype was obtained from a woman between 18 and 30 years old in good health. Sequences were obtained from PBMCs. The CDR3 reads CASSLVDRPYNEQFF. The CDR3 DNA is TGTGCCAGCAGCTTGGTGGACAGGCCCTACAATGAGCAGTTCTTC.